This T cell receptor (beta chain) was sequenced for a study of shared clonotypes between healthy human individuals. V shed 4 bases, J shed 8 bases, and the junction held 2 bases outside the gene matches. The CDR3 sequence is 13 residues long. Germline V CDR1 and CDR2: MNHEY, SVGAGI. Profiled with immunoSEQ multiplex PCR; TCRdb holds only in-frame clones, not every one. In the table there are more than 850,000 clones, more than 75% of which are singletons. The source of this sequence is a man aged 18 to 35 in good health. Some clones in this sample may be carry-over from other donors' samples. J is TRBJ1-4 and V is TRBV6-5; TRBD1 aligns across 9 bases. The specimen sequenced was memory CD4+ T cells from PBMCs. Regarding subset: CD45RA-negative fraction. The CDR3 DNA is TGTGCCAGCAGTTCGGACAGGGGAGAAAAACTGTTTTTT. Protein product: CASSSDRGEKLFF.